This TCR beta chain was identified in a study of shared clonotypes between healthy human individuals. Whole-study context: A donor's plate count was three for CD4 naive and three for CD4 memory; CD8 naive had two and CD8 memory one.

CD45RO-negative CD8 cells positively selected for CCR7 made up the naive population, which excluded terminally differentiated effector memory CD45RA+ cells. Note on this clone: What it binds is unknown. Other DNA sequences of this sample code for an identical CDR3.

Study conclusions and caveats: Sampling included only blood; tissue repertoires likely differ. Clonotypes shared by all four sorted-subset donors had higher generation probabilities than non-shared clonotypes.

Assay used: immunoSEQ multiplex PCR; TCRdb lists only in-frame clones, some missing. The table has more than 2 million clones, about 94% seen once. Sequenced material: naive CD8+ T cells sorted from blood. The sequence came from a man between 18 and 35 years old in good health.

The CDR3 loop is CASSLGISYEQYF. The CDR3 DNA sequence: TGTGCCAGCAGCTTGGGGATTTCCTACGAGCAGTACTTC. The chain is built from TRBV11-3 and TRBJ2-7; the D is unclear. The V end was cut by 3 bases, the J end by 1 base, with 7 bases between. CDR3 size: 13 residues. CDR1 is SGHNT, CDR2 YENEEA, per germline.